This TCR beta chain was identified during a study of regulatory T cells in long-lasting Graves disease. General study findings and limits: The small sample size may have reduced accuracy.

Time point indicated: newly diagnosed GD, antithyroid drugs for less than 3 months. RNA from PBMCs was the source of the TCR library. iRepertoire HTBI primers and Arm-PCR of CDR3 regions built TCR beta libraries. In TCRdb, the multiplex PCR reads were re-called with MiXCR into one record per CDR3 protein. Of roughly 420,000 distinct CDR3 sequences detected, around 15% appear once; the ten largest clones hold about a fifth. Remarks on this clonotype: Its specificity is not known.

CDR1 is DFQATT and CDR2 is SNEGSKA in the germline V gene (reference sequence). CDR3 size: 14 residues. V shed 6 bases, J shed 5 bases, and the junction held 9 bases outside the gene matches. This clonotype was obtained from a female donor with Graves disease. The sample consisted of peripheral blood mononuclear cells (PBMCs), taken at new diagnosis, from a patient treated with antithyroid drugs. The chain has TRBV20-1 and TRBJ1-2; 10 bases match TRBD1. CDR3 DNA: TGCAGTGCACCCCACCGGACAGGGGGATATGGCTACACCTTC. Translation: CSAPHRTGGYGYTF.